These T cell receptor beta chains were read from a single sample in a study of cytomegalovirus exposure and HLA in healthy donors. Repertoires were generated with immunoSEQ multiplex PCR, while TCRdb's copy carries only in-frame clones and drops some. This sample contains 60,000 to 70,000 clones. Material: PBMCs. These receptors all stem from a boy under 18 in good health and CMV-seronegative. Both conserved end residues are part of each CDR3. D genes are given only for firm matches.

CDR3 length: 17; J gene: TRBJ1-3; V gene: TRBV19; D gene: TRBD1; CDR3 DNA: TGTGCCACCGGGATGTTAGGACAGGGGCTGTCTGGAAACACCATATATTTT; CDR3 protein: CATGMLGQGLSGNTIYF
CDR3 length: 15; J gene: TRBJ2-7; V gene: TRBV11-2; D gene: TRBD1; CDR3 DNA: TGTGCCAGCAGCTCGAAAAGGACAGGGTTCTACGAGCAGTACTTC; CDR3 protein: CASSSKRTGFYEQYF
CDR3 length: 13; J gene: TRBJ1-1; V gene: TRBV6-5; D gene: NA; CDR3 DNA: TGTGCCAGCAGTTACGAGCTGAACACTGAAGCTTTCTTT; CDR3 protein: CASSYELNTEAFF
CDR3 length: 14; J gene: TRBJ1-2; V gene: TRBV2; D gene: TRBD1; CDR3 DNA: TGTGCCAGCAGTCTGGACAGGGGGAACTATGGCTACACCTTC; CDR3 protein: CASSLDRGNYGYTF
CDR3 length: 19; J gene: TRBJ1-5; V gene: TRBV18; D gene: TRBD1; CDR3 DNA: TGTGCCAGCTCACCCCTCCCTCCCGGGGGACAGGTTCGCGAGCAGCCCCAGCATTTT; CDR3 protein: CASSPLPPGGQVREQPQHF
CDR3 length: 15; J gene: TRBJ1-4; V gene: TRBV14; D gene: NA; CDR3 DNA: TGTGCCAGCAGTCGGTCATCAGGGGCTAATGAAAAACTGTTTTTT; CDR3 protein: CASSRSSGANEKLFF
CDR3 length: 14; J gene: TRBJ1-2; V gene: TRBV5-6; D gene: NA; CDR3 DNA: TGTGCCAGCAGCTTGGTGGTGGCGGGCTATGGCTACACCTTC; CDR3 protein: CASSLVVAGYGYTF
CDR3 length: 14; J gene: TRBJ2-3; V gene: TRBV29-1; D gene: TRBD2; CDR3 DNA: TGCAGCGTTGAGAGCGCGGGGGGCACAGATACGCAGTATTTT; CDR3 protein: CSVESAGGTDTQYF
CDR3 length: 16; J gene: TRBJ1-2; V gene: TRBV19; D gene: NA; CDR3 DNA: TGTGCCAGTAGTATAGGGGGAGAACTACCACGCTATGGCTACACCTTC; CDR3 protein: CASSIGGELPRYGYTF
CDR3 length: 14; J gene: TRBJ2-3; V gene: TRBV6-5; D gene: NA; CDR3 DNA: TGTGCCAGCAGAAGGCCAGGACTCACAGATACGCAGTATTTT; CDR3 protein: CASRRPGLTDTQYF
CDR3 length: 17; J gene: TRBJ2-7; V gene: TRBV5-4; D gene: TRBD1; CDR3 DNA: TGTGCCAGCAGCTTGGGGGACGGACAGGAGGTTACCTACGAGCAGTACTTC; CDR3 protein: CASSLGDGQEVTYEQYF
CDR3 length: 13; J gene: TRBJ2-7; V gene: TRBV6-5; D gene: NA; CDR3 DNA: TGTGCCAGCAGTTACGGGAGAAAGAACGAGCAGTACTTC; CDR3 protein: CASSYGRKNEQYF
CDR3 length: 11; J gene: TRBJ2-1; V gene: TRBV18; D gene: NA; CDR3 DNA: TGTGCCAGCTCACTAAAAAATGAGCAGTTCTTC; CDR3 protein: CASSLKNEQFF
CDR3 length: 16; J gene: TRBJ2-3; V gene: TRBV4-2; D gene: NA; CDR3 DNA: TGTGCCAGCAGCCAAGGGGGGGGCTGGCAGACAGATACGCAGTATTTT; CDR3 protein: CASSQGGGWQTDTQYF
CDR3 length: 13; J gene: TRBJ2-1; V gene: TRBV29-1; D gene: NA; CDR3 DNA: TGCACCGCGAGTAGGGGGACCTACAATGAGCAGTTCTTC; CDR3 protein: CTASRGTYNEQFF
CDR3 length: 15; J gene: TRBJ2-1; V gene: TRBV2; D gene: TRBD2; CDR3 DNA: TGTGCCAGCAGTGCGGGCGGGGGGCGGTACAATGAGCAGTTCTTC; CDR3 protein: CASSAGGGRYNEQFF
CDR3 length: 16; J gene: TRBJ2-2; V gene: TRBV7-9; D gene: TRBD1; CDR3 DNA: TGTGCCAGCGCTGGGGGGCAGGGGGCGAATACCGGGGAGCTGTTTTTT; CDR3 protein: CASAGGQGANTGELFF
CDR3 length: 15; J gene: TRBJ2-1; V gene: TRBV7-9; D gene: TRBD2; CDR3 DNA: TGTGCCAGCAGCCCCGCGGGCGCGGGAGCTCGTGAGCAGTTCTTC; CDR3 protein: CASSPAGAGAREQFF
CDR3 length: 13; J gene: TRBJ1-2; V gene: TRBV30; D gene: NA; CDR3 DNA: TGTGCCTGGAGTGTGGCGGGGGCTGGAGGCTACACCTTC; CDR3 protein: CAWSVAGAGGYTF
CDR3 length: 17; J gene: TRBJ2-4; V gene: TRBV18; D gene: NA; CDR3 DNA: TGTGCCAGCTCACCACCGTCAGGTCTTCTAGCCAAAAACATTCAGTACTTC; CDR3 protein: CASSPPSGLLAKNIQYF
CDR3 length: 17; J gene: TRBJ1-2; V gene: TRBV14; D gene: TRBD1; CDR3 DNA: TGTGCCAGCAGCCACATGCACAGGGGGAGAGCTAACTATGGCTACACCTTC; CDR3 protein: CASSHMHRGRANYGYTF
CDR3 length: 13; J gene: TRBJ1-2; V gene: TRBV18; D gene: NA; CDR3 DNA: TGTGCCAGCTCACCAGGGGGGGACTATGGCTACACCTTC; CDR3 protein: CASSPGGDYGYTF
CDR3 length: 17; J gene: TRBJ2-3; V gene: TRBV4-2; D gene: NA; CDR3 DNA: TGTGCCAGCAGCCAAGGAATAAGACAGGCAGGTACAGATACGCAGTATTTT; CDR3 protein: CASSQGIRQAGTDTQYF
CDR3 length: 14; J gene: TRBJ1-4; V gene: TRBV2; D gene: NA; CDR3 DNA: TGTGCCAGCAGTGTGGACACGGCTAATGAAAAACTGTTTTTT; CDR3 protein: CASSVDTANEKLFF
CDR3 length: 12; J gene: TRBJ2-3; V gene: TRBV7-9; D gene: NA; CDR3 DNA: TGTGCCAGCACCTCTAGCGCAGATACGCAGTATTTT; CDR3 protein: CASTSSADTQYF
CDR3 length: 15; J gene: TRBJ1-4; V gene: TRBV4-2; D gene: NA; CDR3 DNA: TGTGCCAGCAGCCAAGAGAGGGAAGGGTGGGGAAAACTGTTTTTT; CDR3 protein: CASSQEREGWGKLFF
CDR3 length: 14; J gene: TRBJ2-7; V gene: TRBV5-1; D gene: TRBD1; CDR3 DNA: TGCGCCAGCACCCTGGGACAGGCCCGTGGAGAGCAGTACTTC; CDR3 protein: CASTLGQARGEQYF
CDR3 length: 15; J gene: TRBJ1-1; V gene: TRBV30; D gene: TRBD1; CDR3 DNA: TGTGCCTGGAGTGTACGCGGACAGGGTAATACTGAAGCTTTCTTT; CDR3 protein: CAWSVRGQGNTEAFF
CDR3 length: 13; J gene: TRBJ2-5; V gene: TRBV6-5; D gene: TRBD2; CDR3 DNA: TGTGCCAGCAGTTTCCTAGCGGAAGAGACCCAGTACTTC; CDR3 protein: CASSFLAEETQYF
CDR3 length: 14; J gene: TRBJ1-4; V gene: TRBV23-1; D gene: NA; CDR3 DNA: TGCGCCAGCAGTCAATCGTTGAGGGCACAAAAACTGTTTTTT; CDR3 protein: CASSQSLRAQKLFF
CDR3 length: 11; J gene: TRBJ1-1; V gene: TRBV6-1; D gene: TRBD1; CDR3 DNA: TGTGCCATCCGGGACAGTGGTGAAGCTTTCTTT; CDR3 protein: CAIRDSGEAFF
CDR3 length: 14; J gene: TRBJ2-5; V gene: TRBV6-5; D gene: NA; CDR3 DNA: TGTGCCAGCAGTCTAATGGGGGGCCAAGAGACCCAGTACTTC; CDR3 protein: CASSLMGGQETQYF
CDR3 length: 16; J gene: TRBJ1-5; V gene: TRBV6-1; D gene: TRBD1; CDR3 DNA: TGTGCCAGCAGTGCTCCCGGGACAGGAGGGGGTCAGCCCCAGCATTTT; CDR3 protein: CASSAPGTGGGQPQHF
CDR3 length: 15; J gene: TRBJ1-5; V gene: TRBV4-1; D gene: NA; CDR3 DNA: TGCGCCAGCAGCCCCTTCGGGGGGTCCGGTCAGCCCCAGCATTTT; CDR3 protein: CASSPFGGSGQPQHF
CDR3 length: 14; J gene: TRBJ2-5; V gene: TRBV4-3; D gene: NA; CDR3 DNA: TGCGCCAGCAGCCAAGTCGGACAGCAAGAGACCCAGTACTTC; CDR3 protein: CASSQVGQQETQYF
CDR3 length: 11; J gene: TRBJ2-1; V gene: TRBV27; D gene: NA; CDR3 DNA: TGTGCCAGCATTCTCAGGGATGAGCAGTTCTTC; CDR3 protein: CASILRDEQFF
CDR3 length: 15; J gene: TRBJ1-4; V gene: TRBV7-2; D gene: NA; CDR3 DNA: TGTGCCAGCAGCAGTACCGACACGCGAGGGGAAAAACTGTTTTTT; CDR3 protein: CASSSTDTRGEKLFF
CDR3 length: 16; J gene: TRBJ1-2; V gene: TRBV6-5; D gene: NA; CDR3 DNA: TGTGCCAGCAGTTACTCGGGGGGAGAGAGGGGCTATGGCTACACCTTC; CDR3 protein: CASSYSGGERGYGYTF
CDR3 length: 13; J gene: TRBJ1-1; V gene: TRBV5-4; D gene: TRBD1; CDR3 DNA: TGTGCCGTTGGACAGGGAAGTTTGACTGAAGCTTTCTTT; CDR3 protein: CAVGQGSLTEAFF
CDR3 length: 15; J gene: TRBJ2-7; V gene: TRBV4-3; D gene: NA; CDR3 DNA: TGCGCCAGCAGCCCTAGCAAATCGACCCCTATAGAGCAGTACTTC; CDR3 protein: CASSPSKSTPIEQYF
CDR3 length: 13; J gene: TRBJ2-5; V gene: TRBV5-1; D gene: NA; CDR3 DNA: TGCGCCAGCAGCTTGGCCCTCCAAGAGACCCAGTACTTC; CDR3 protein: CASSLALQETQYF
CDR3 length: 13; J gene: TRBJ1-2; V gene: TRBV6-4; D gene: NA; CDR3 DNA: TGTGCCAGCAGCCCGGGGAGGATCTATGGCTACACCTTC; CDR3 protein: CASSPGRIYGYTF
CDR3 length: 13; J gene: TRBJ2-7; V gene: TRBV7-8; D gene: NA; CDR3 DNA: TGTGCCAGCAGCTCCATCGGAGGGGACGAGCAGTACTTC; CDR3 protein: CASSSIGGDEQYF
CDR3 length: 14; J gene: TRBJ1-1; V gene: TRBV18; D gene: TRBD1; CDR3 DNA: TGTGCCAGCTCGACTACAGGGGCGAACACTGAAGCTTTCTTT; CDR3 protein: CASSTTGANTEAFF
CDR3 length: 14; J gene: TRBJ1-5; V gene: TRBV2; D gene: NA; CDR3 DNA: TGTGCCAGCAGCCAGGACAGTAGCAATCAGCCCCAGCATTTT; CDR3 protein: CASSQDSSNQPQHF
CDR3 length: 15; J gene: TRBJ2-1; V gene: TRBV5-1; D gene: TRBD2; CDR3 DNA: TGCGCCAGCAGCTTAAGCGGGGGCTCCTACAATGAGCAGTTCTTC; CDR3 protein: CASSLSGGSYNEQFF
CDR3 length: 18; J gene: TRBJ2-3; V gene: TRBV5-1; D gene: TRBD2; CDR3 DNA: TGCGCCAGCAGCTTGGGTGCCCCTAGCGGGGGGCCCACAGATACGCAGTATTTT; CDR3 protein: CASSLGAPSGGPTDTQYF
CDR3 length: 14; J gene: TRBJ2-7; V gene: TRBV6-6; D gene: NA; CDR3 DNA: TGTGCCAGCAGTTACTCGACCGACAGGCACGAGCAGTACTTC; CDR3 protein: CASSYSTDRHEQYF
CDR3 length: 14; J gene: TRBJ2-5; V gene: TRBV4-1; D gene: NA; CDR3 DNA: TGCGCCAGCAGCCAAGGGGACTTCCAAGAGACCCAGTACTTC; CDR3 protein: CASSQGDFQETQYF
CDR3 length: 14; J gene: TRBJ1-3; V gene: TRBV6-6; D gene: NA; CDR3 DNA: TGTGCCAGCCGAGATCCCGGCTCTGGAAACACCATATATTTT; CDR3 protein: CASRDPGSGNTIYF
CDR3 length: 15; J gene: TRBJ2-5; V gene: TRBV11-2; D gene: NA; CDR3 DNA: TGTGCCAGCAGCTTACTTGGAGGGAATGGAGAGACCCAGTACTTC; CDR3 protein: CASSLLGGNGETQYF
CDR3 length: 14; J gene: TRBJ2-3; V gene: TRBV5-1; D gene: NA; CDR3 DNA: TGCGCCAGCAGCCGGAAAGGGGCAGCAGATACGCAGTATTTT; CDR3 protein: CASSRKGAADTQYF
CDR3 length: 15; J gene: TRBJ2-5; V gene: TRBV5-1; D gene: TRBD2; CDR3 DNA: TGCGCCAGCAGGTCGGAGCGGGGGGGCCAAGAGACCCAGTACTTC; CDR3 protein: CASRSERGGQETQYF
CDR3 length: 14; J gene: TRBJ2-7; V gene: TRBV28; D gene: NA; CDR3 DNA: TGTGCCAGCAGTTTACAGGGCATATCCTACGAGCAGTACTTC; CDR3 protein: CASSLQGISYEQYF
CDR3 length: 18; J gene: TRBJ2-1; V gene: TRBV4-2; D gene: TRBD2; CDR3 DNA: TGTGCCAGCAGCCAAGGACTAGCGGGAGGGGAGCGGTACAATGAGCAGTTCTTC; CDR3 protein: CASSQGLAGGERYNEQFF
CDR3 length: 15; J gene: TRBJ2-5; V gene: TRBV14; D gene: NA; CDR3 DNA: TGTGCCAGCAGCCAAGTCGCGGGTATGGCGGGGACCCAGTACTTC; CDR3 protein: CASSQVAGMAGTQYF
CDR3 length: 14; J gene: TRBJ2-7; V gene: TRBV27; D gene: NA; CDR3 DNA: TGTGCCAGCAGTCCCCGGGACATCACCTACGAGCAGTACTTC; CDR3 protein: CASSPRDITYEQYF
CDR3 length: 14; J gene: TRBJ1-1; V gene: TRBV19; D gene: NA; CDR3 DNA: TGTGCCAGTTCCTCCCAGGGGACGGGCACTGAAGCTTTCTTT; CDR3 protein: CASSSQGTGTEAFF
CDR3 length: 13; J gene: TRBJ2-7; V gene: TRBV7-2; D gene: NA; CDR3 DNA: TGTGCCAGCAGCCGGGACTCTATCTACGAGCAGTACTTC; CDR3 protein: CASSRDSIYEQYF
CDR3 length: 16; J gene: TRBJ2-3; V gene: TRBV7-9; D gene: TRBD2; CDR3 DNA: TGTGCCAGCAGCCGCAGGACTAGCGGCCCCACAGATACGCAGTATTTT; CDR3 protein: CASSRRTSGPTDTQYF